This T cell receptor beta chain is drawn from a study of cytomegalovirus exposure and HLA in healthy donors. The study's findings and limits: According to the study, around 160 TCR beta chains were cytomegalovirus-associated.

Profiling relied on immunoSEQ multiplex PCR, and the TCRdb table lists in-frame clones only, not all of them. The sample has 150,000 or so clones; about 87% are singletons. The donors were members of the roughly 120-subject validation cohort (separate from the roughly 670-subject first cohort). V lost 6 bases, J lost 0 bases, and 8 bases lay in between. The CDR3 covers 14 residues. Germline values: CDR1 SNHLY, CDR2 FYNNEI. With regard to this clone: What it binds is unknown.

The sequence derives from a woman aged 25 to 39 in good health and CMV-seropositive. The sequenced sample consisted of PBMCs. V usage is TRBV2 and J usage is TRBJ1-4; D not certain. The DNA for the CDR3 is TGTGCCAGCAGGCCCGGAGCAACTAATGAAAAACTGTTTTTT. This gives the protein CASRPGATNEKLFF.